The clone carrying this T cell receptor beta chain has more than one count but fewer than ten. This entry comes from a study of human T cells and chemical hapten exposure. Study-wide background: Patch tests put 0.01% DPC on the upper back, and the results were checked at 6 days.

During construction of the library, unique molecular identifiers were attached to individual cDNA molecules for quantitative, reproducible TCR counting. MiXCR was run by TCRdb on the RACE reads, yielding one entry per CDR3 protein. The top ten clones hold around 5.6% of a sample with a few hundred thousand distinct CDR3 sequences, about 6% of them seen once. Germline V gene sequence: CDR1 SNHLY, CDR2 FYNNEI. The CDR3 runs to 14 residues. V was cut by 1 base and J by 6 bases, with 12 bases left in between. Noted time point: patch test 2, 6 weeks after DPC sensitization. Treatment of the sample: therapeutic diphenylcyclopropenone sensitization with weekly scalp DPC.

This sequence originates from a woman aged 18-29 years with alopecia areata. Some clones in this sample may be carry-over from other donors' samples. Sample: whole blood, taken in connection with sensitization to the hapten diphenylcyclopropenone (DPC). The chain joins TRBV2 to TRBJ1-2; D unresolved. For the CDR3, the DNA is TGTGCCAGCAGTGAAGGATGGAGGGCGGATGGCTACACCTTC. Translating gives CASSEGWRADGYTF.